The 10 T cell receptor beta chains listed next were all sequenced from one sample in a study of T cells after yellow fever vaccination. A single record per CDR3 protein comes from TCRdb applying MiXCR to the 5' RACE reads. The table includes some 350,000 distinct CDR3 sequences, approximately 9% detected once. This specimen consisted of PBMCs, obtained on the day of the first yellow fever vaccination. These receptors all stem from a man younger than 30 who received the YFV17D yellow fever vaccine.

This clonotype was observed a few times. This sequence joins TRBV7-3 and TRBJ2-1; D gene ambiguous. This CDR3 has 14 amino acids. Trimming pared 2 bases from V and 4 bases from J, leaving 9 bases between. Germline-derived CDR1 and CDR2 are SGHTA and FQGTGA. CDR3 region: CASSLSDLYNEQFF. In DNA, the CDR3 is TGTGCCAGCAGCTTATCCGATTTATACAATGAGCAGTTCTTC.

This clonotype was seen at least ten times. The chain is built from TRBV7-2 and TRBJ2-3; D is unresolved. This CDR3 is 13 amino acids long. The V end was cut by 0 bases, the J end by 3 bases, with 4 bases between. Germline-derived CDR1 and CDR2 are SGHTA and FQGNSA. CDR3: CASSLAFTDTQYF. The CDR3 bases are TGTGCCAGCAGCTTAGCGTTTACAGATACGCAGTATTTT. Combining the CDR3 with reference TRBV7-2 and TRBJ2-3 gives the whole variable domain GAGVSQSPSNKVTEKGKDVELRCDPISGHTALYWYRQSLGQGLEFLIYFQGNSAPDKSGLPSDRFSAERTGGSVSTLTIQRTQQEDSAVYLCASSLAFTDTQYFGPGTRLTVL.

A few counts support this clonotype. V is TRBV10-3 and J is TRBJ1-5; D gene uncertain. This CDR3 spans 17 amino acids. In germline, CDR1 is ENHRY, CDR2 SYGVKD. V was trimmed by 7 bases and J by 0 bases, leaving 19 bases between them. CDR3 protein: CAINPPEGAGSNQPQHF. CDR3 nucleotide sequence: TGTGCCATCAACCCCCCGGAGGGAGCGGGTAGCAATCAGCCCCAGCATTTT.

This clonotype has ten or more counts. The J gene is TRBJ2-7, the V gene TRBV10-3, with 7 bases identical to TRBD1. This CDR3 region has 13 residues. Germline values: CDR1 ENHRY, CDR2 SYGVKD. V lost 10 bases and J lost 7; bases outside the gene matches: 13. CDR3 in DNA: TGTGCCACCCAGGGGACAGATAACCGGGAGCAGTACGTC. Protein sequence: CATQGTDNREQYV.

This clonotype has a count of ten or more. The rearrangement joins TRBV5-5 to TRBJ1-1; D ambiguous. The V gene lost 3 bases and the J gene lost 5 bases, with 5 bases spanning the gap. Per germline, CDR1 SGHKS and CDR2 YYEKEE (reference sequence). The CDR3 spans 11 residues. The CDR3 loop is CASSSDTEAFF. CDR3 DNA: TGTGCCAGCAGCTCAGATACTGAAGCTTTCTTT.

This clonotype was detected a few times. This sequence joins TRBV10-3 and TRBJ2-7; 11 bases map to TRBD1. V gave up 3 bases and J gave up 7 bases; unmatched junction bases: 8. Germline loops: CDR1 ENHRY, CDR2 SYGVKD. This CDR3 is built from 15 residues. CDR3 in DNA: TGTGCCATCAGTGATCCGCGGGACAGGGGGGTAGAGCAGTACGTC. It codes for CAISDPRDRGVEQYV.

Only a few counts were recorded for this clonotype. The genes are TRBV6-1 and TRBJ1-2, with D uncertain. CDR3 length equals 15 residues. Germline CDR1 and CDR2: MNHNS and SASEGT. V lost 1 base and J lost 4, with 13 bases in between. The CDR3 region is CASSEVQRRLYGYTF. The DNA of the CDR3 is TGTGCCAGCAGTGAAGTCCAGAGAAGACTCTATGGCTACACCTTC.

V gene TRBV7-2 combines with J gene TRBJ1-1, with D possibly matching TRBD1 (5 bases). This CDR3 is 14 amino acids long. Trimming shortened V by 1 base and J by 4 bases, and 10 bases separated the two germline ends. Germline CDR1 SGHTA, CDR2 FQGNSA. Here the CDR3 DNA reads TGTGCCAGCAGCTTAGTCGCAGGGATCACTGAAGCTTTCTTT. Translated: CASSLVAGITEAFF.

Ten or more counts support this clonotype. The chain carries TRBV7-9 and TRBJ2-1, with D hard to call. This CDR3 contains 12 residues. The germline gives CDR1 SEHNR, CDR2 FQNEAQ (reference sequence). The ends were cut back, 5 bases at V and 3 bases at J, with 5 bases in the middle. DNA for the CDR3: TGTGCCAGCAGCATGAACTACAATGAGCAGTTCTTC. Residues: CASSMNYNEQFF.

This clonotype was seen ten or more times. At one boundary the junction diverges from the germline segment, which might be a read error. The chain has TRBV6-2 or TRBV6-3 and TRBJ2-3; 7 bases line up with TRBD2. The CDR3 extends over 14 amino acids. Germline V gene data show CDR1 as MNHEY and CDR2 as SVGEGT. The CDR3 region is CASSSGGSTDTQYF. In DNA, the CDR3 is TGCGCCAGCAGCTCCGGGGGGAGCACAGATACGCAGTATTTT.